The present entry profiles one TCR beta chain with its context. Random-hexamer reverse transcription was applied to about 0.45 to 1 ug RNA. TCRdb ran MiXCR on the immunoSEQ multiplex PCR reads and lists one entry per CDR3 protein. The table records some 260,000 distinct CDR3 sequences, more than 75% of them present only once. CDR3 length: 16 residues. The germline V gene encodes CDR1 LGHDT and CDR2 YNNKEL (reference sequence). The J segment lost 3 bases and the V segment lost 4 bases, leaving 11 bases of the junction unmatched. The record originates from a study of CD8 T cells in Susac syndrome. TEMRA cells were enriched by FACS, and CD4+ and CD8+ T cells were negatively isolated.

The sequence was collected from a human donor with multiple sclerosis. The V call is TRBV3-1, the J call TRBJ1-2; 7 bases fit TRBD1. Sequences were obtained from CD8+ T cells from PBMCs. CDR3 loop: CASSLLTGTVDYGYTF. The CDR3 nucleotides read TGTGCCAGCAGCCTGCTCACCGGGACAGTAGACTATGGCTACACCTTC.